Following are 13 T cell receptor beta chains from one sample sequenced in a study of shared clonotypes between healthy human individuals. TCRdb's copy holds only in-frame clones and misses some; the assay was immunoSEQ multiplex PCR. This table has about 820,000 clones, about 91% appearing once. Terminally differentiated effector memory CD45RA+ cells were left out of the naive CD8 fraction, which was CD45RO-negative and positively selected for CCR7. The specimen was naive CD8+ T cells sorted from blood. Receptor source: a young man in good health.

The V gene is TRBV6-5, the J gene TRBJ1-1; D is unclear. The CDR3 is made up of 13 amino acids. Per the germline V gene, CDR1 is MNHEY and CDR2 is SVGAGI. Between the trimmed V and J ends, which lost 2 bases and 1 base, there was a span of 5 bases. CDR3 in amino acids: CASSYASNTEAFF. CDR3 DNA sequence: TGTGCCAGCAGTTACGCCTCGAACACTGAAGCTTTCTTT.

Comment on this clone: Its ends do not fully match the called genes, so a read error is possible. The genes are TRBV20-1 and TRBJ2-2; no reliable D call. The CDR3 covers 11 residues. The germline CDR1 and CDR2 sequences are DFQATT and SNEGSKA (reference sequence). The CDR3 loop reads CSAGDTGELFF. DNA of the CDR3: TGCAGTGCTGGAGACACCGGGGAGCTGTTTTTT.

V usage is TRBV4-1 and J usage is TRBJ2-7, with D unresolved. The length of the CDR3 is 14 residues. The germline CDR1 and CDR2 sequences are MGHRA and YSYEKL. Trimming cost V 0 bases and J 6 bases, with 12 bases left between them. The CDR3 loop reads CASSQDNSQLEQYF. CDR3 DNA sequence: TGCGCCAGCAGCCAAGATAATAGCCAGCTCGAGCAGTACTTC.

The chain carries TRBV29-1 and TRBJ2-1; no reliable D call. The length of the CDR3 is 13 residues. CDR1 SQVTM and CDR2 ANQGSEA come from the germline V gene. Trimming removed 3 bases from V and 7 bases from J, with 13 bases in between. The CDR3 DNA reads TGCAGCGTTGATCCCCTAGTCGGGAATGAGCAGTTCTTC. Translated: CSVDPLVGNEQFF.

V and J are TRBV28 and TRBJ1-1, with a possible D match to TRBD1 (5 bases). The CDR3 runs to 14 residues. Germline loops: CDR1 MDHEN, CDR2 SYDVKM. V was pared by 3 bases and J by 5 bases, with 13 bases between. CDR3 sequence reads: CASSFEGPGTEAFF. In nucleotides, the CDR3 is TGTGCCAGCAGTTTCGAGGGACCTGGGACTGAAGCTTTCTTT.

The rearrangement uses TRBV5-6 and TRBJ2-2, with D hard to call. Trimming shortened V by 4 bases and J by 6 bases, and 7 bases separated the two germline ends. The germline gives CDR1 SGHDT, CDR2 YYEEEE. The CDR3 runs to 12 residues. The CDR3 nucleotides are TGTGCCAGCAGCCCGTCCCCCGGGGAGCTGTTTTTT. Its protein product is CASSPSPGELFF.

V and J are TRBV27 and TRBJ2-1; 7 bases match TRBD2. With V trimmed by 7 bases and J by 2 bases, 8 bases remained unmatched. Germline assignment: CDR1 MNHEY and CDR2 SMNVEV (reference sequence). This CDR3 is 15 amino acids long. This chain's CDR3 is CASTKLAPAYNEQFF. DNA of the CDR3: TGTGCCAGCACTAAACTAGCGCCCGCCTACAATGAGCAGTTCTTC.

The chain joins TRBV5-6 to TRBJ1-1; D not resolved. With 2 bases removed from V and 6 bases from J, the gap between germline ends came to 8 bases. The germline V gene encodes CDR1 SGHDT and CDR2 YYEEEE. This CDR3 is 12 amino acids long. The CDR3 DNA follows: TGTGCCAGCAGCTTAAAGGTCTCTGAAGCTTTCTTT. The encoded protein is CASSLKVSEAFF.

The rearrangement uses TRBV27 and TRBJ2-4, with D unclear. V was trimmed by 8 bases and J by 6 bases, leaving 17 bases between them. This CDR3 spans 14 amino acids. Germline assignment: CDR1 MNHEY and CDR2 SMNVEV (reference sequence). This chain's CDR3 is CASGSVGLGNIQYF. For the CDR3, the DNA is TGTGCCAGCGGGTCCGTGGGTCTCGGAAACATTCAGTACTTC.

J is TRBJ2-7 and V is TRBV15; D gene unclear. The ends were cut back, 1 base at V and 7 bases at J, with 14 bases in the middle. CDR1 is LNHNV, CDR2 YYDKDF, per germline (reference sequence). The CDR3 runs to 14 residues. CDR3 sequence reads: CATSRGTLMGEQYF. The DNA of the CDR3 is TGTGCCACCAGCAGAGGAACTTTAATGGGGGAGCAGTACTTC.

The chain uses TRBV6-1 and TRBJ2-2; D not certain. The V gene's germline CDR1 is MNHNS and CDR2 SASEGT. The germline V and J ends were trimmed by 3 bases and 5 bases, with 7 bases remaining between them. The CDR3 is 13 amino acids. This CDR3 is CASSEILTGELFF. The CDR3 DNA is TGTGCCAGCAGTGAGATATTAACCGGGGAGCTGTTTTTT.

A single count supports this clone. CDR3 sequence reads: CASREADSYNEQFF. Written as DNA, the CDR3 is TGTGCCAGCCGAGAAGCGGACTCCTACAATGAGCAGTTCTTC. The chain employs TRBV27 and TRBJ2-1; D is possibly TRBD2 (5 bases). This CDR3 comprises 14 residues. Trimming cost V 8 bases and J 0 bases, with 11 bases left between them. Germline loops: CDR1 MNHEY, CDR2 SMNVEV (reference sequence).

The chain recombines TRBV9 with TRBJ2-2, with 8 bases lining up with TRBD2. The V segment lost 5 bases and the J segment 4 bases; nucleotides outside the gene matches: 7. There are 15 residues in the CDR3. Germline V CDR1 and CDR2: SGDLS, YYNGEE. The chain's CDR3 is CASSSRGDGTGELFF. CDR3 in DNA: TGTGCCAGCAGTTCGCGGGGGGATGGCACCGGGGAGCTGTTTTTT. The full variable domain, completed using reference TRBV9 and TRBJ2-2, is DSGVTQTPKHLITATGQRVTLRCSPRSGDLSVYWYQQSLDQGLQFLIQYYNGEERAKGNILERFSAQQFPDLHSELNLSSLELGDSALYFCASSSRGDGTGELFFGEGSRLTVL.